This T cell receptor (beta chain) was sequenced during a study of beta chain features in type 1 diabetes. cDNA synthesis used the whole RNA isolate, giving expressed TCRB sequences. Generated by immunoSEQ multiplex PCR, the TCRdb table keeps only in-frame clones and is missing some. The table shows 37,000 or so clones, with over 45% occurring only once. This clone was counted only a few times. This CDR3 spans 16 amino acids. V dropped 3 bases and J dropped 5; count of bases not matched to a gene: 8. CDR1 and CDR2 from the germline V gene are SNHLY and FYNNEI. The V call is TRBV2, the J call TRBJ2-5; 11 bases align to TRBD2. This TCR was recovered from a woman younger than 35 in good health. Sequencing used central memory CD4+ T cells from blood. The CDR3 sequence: CASSEARLAGLETQYF. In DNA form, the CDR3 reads TGTGCCAGCAGTGAGGCTAGACTAGCGGGGTTGGAGACCCAGTACTTC.